The clone carrying this TCR beta chain was found once. As yet, its antigen is unknown. The germline V gene has CDR1 LGHNA and CDR2 YNFKEQ. The J segment lost 4 bases and the V segment lost 1 base, leaving 4 bases of the junction unmatched. CDR3 length equals 15 residues. The sample originates from a study of T cell responses to AZD1222 COVID-19 vaccine. Study results and caveats: Increases in Spike-specific TCR breadth and depth were seen after two AZD1222 doses. Clonal diversity may have been underestimated, and the donors were mostly white British, with more females than males.

Assay used: immunoSEQ multiplex PCR; TCRdb lists only in-frame clones, some missing. In the table there are more than 150,000 clones, 80% to 90% of which are singletons. The sequence was collected from an adult in good health. Material: peripheral blood, obtained on day 0 of AZD1222 vaccination. The chain combines TRBV4-2 with TRBJ2-5, with 9 bases aligning to TRBD1. The CDR3 here is CASSQGTGDGETQYF. Written as DNA, the CDR3 is TGTGCCAGCAGCCAAGGGACAGGGGACGGAGAGACCCAGTACTTC.